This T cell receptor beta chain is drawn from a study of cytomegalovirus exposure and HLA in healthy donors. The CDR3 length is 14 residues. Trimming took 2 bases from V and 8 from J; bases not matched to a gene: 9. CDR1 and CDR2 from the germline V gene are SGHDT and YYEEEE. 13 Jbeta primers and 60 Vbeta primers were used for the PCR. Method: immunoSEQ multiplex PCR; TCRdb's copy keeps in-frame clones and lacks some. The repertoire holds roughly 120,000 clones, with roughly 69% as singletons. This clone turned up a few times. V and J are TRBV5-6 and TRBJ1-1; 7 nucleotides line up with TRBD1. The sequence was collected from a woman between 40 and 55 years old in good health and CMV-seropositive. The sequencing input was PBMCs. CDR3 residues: CASSFGQAITEAFF. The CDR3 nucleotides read TGTGCCAGCAGCTTCGGACAGGCTATAACCGAAGCTTTCTTT.